Described below is a single TCR beta chain sequence and its context. Its antigen is currently unknown. Trimming removed 3 bases from V and 1 base from J; junction bases left unmatched: 4. CDR1 and CDR2 (germline): SGHRS, YFSETQ. The CDR3 consists of 14 residues. Pooled in the analysis were second doses at about 4 or about 12 weeks. Repertoires were generated with immunoSEQ multiplex PCR, while TCRdb's copy carries only in-frame clones and drops some. The sample holds around 100,000 clones, roughly 87% seen once. This sample is drawn from a study of T cell responses to AZD1222 COVID-19 vaccine. Whole-study findings and limits: Spike-specific TCR depth and breadth grew after two AZD1222 doses. Reports indicate that nearly half of spike-specific TCRs are directed at unmutated variant regions. Clonal diversity was possibly underestimated; the donors were predominantly white British and more often female.

Sequenced material: peripheral blood, taken 28 days after the second AZD1222 dose. This receptor was identified in an adult who received the AZD1222 COVID-19 vaccine. The rearrangement joins TRBV5-1 to TRBJ2-7, with 7 bases that match TRBD1. CDR3 protein: CASSWDSRSYEQYF. The CDR3 DNA reads as TGCGCCAGCAGCTGGGACAGCAGATCCTACGAGCAGTACTTC.